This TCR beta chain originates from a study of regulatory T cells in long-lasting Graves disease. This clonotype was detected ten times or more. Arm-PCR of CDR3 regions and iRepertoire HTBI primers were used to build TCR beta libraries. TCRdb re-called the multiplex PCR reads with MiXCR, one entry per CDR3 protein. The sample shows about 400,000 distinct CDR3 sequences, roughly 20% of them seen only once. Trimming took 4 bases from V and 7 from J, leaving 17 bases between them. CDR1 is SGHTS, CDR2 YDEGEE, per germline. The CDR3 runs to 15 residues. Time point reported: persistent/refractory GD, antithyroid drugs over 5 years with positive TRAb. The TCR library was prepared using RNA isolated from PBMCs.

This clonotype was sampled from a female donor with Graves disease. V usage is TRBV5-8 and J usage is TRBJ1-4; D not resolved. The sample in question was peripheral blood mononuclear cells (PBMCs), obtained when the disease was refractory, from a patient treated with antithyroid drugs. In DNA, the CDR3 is TGTGCCAGCAGCCCCCGGATGGGGTATCCTGAAAAACTGTTTTTT. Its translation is CASSPRMGYPEKLFF.